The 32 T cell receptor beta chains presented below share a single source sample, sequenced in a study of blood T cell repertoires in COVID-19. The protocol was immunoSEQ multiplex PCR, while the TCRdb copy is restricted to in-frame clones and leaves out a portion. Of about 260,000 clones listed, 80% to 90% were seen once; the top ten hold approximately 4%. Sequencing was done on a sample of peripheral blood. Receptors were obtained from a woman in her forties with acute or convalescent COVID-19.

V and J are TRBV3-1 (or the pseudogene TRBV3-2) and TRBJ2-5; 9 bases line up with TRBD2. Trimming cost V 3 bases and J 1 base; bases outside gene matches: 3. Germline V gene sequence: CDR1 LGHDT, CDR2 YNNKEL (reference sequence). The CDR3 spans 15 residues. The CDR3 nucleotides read TGTGCCAGCAGCCAGGGCGGGGGGGCCCAAGAGACCCAGTACTTC. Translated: CASSQGGGAQETQYF.

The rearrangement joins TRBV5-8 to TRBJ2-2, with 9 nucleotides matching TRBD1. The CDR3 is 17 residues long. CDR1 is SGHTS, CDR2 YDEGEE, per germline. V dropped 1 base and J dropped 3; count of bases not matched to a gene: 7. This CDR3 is CASSLWGQGGDTGELFF. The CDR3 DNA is TGTGCCAGCAGCTTGTGGGGACAGGGAGGGGACACCGGGGAGCTGTTTTTT.

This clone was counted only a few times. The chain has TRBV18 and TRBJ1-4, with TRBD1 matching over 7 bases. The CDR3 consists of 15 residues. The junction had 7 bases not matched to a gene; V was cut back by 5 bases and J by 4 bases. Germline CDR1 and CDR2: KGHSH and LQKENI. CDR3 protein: CASSEGTAYNEKLFF. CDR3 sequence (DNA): TGTGCCAGCTCAGAAGGGACAGCCTATAATGAAAAACTGTTTTTT. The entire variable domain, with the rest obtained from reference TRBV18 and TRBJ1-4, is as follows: NAGVMQNPRHLVRRRGQEARLRCSPMKGHSHVYWYRQLPEEGLKFMVYLQKENIIDESGMPKERFSAEFPKEGPSILRIQQVVRGDSAAYFCASSEGTAYNEKLFFGSGTQLSVL.

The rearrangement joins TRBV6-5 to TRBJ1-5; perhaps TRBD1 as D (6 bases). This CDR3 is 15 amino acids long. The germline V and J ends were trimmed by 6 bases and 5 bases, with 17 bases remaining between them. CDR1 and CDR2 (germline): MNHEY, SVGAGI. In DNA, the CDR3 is TGTGCCAGCAGATCTTTTACAGGGTCCGATCAGCCCCAGCATTTT. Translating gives CASRSFTGSDQPQHF.

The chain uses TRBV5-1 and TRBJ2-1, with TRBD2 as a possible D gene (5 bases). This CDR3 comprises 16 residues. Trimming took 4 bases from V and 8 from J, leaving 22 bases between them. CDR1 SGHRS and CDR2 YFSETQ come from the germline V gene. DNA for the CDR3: TGCGCCAGCAGCCTGCAGGTTTCCCGGGGTATGGATGAGCAGTTCTTC. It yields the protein CASSLQVSRGMDEQFF.

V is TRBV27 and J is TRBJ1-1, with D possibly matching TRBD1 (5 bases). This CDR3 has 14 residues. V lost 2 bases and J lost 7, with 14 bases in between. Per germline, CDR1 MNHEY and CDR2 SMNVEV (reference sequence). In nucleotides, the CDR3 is TGTGCCAGCAGTTTAAGTCCGGGAGGGGTTGAAGCTTTCTTT. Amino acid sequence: CASSLSPGGVEAFF.

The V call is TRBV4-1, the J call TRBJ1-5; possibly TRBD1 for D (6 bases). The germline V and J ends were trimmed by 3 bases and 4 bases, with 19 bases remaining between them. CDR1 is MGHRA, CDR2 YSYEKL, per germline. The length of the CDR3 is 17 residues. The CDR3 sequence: CASSQGMPGTRNQPQHF. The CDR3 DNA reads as TGCGCCAGCAGCCAGGGTATGCCCGGGACAAGGAATCAGCCCCAGCATTTT.

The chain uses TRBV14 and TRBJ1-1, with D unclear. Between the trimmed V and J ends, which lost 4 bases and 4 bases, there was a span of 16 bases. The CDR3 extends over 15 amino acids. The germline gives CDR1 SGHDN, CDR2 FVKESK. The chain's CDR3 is CASSPRTPAVTEAFF. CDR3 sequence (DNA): TGTGCCAGCAGCCCCAGGACCCCAGCGGTCACTGAAGCTTTCTTT.

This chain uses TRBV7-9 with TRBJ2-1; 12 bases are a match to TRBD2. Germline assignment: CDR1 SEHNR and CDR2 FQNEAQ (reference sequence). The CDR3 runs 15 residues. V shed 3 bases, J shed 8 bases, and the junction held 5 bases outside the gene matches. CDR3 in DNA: TGTGCCAGCAGCTTGGGACTAGCGGGCGACGATGAGCAGTTCTTC. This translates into CASSLGLAGDDEQFF.

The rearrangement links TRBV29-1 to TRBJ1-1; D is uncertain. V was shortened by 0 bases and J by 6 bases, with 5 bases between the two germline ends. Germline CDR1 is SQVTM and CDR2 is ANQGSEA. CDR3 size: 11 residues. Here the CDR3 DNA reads TGCAGCGTTGAAGATAGCGCTGAAGCTTTCTTT. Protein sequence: CSVEDSAEAFF.

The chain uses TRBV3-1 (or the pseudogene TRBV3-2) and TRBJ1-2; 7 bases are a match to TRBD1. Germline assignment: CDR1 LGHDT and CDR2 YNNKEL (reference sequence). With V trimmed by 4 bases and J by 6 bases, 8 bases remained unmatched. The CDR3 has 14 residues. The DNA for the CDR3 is TGTGCCAGCAGCCCCCGGAGGGGGCAGGATGGCTACACCTTC. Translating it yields CASSPRRGQDGYTF.

CDR3 nucleotide sequence: TGTGCCAGCAGCTTGACACAGGGTAAGCAGTTCTTC. This codes for CASSLTQGKQFF. The chain is built from TRBV11-2 and TRBJ2-1, with a weak D call TRBD1 (6 bases). Trimming took off 3 bases at V and 11 bases at J, with 11 bases between the two ends. Germline CDR1 SGHAT, CDR2 FQNNGV. The CDR3 covers 12 residues.

The CDR3 sequence is CASVGGAYTEAFF. The CDR3, as DNA: TGTGCCAGCGTCGGGGGGGCCTACACTGAAGCTTTCTTT. V gene TRBV28 combines with J gene TRBJ1-1; D may be TRBD1 (6 bases). Trimming stripped 8 bases from V and 3 bases from J, with 13 bases between. This CDR3 region has 13 residues. Per the germline V gene, CDR1 is MDHEN and CDR2 is SYDVKM.

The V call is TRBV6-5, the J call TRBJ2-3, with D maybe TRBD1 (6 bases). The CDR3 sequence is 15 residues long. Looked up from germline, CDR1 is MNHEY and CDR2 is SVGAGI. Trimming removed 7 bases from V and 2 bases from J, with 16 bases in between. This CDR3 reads CASIIGGTHTDTQYF. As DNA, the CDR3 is TGTGCCAGCATTATAGGGGGTACACACACAGATACGCAGTATTTT.

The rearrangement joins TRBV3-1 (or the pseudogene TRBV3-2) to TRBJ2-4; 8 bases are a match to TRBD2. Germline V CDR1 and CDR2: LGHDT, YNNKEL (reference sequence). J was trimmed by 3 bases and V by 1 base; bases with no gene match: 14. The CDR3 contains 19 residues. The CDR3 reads CASSQGPSGGVQFKNIQYF. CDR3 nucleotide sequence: TGTGCCAGCAGCCAAGGTCCCAGCGGGGGAGTTCAGTTCAAAAACATTCAGTACTTC.

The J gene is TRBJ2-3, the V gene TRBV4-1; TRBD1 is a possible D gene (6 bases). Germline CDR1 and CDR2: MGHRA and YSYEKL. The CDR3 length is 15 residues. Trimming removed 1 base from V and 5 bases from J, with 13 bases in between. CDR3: CASSQATGGQDTQYF. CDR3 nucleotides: TGCGCCAGCAGCCAAGCCACTGGGGGCCAAGATACGCAGTATTTT.

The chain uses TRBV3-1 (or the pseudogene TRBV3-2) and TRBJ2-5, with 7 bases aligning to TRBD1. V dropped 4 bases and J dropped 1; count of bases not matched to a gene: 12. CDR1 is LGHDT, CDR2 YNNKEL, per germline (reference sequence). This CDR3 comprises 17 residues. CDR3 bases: TGTGCCAGCAGCCCCTTATCTAAAAGGGGGCCCCAAGAGACCCAGTACTTC. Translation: CASSPLSKRGPQETQYF.

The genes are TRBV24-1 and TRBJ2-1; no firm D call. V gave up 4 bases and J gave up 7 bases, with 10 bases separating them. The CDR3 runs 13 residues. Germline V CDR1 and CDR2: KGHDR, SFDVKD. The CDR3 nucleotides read TGTGCCACCAGTGAGGCAAACAAGAATGAGCAGTTCTTC. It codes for CATSEANKNEQFF.

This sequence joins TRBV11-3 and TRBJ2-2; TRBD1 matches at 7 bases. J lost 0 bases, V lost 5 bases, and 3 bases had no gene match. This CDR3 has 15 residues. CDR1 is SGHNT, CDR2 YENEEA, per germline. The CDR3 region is CASSIGTANTGELFF. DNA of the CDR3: TGTGCCAGCAGCATAGGGACAGCGAACACCGGGGAGCTGTTTTTT.

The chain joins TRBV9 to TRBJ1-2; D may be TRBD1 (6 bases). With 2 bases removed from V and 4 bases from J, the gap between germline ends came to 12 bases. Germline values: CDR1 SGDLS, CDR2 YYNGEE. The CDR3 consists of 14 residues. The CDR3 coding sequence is TGTGCCAGCAGCGTTGGTAGGGGGGGCTATGGCTACACCTTC. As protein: CASSVGRGGYGYTF.

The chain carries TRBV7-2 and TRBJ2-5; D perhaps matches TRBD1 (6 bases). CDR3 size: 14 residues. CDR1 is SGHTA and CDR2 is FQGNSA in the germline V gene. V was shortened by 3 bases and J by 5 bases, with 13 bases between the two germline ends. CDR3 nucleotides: TGTGCCAGCAGCTTCGGACAGTCAAGGGAGACCCAGTACTTC. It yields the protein CASSFGQSRETQYF.

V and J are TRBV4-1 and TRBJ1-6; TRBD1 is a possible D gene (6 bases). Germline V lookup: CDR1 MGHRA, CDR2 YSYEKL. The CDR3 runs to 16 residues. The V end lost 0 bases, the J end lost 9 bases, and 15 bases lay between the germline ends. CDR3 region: CASSQDEGEGSSPLHF. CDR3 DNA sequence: TGCGCCAGCAGCCAAGATGAGGGGGAGGGGAGTTCACCCCTCCACTTT.

The chain's CDR3 is CASSVQQGSETQYF. In DNA, the CDR3 is TGTGCCAGCAGCGTACAACAGGGAAGCGAGACCCAGTACTTC. This chain connects TRBV7-2 to TRBJ2-5; perhaps TRBD1 as D (6 bases). V was shortened by 5 bases and J by 5 bases, with 15 bases between the two germline ends. The CDR3 consists of 14 residues. The V gene's germline CDR1 is SGHTA and CDR2 FQGNSA.

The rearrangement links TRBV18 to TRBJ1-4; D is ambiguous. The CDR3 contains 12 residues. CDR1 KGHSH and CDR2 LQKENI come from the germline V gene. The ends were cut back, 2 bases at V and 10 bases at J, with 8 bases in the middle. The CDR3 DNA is TGTGCCAGCTCACCAGGCGAGGGAAAACTGTTTTTT. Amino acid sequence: CASSPGEGKLFF.

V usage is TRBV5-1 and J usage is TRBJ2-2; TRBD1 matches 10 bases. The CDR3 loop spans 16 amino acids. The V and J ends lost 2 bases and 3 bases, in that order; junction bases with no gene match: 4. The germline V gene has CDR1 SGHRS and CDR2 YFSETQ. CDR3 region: CASSFRDRGYTGELFF. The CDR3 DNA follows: TGCGCCAGCAGCTTTAGGGACAGGGGATACACCGGGGAGCTGTTTTTT.

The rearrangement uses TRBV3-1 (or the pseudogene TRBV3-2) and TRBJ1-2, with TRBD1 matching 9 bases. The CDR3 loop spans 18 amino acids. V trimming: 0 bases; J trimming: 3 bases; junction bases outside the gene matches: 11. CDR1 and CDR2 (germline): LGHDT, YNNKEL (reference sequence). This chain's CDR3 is CASSQERTGEDLDYGYTF. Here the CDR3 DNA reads TGTGCCAGCAGCCAAGAAAGGACAGGGGAAGATCTGGACTATGGCTACACCTTC.

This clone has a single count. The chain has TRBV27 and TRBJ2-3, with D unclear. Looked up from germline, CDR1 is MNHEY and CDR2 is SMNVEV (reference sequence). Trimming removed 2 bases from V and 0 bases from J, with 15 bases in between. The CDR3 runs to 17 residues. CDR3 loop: CASSLRYSPPSTDTQYF. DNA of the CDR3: TGTGCCAGCAGTTTACGGTACAGCCCGCCTAGCACAGATACGCAGTATTTT.

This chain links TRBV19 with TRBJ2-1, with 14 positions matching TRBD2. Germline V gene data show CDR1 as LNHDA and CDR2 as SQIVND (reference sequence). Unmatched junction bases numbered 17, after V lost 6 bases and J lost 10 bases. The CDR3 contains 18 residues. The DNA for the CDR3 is TGTGCCAGTAGACTCACCGGGACTAGCGGGGGCTCGGGCTGGGAGCAGTTCTTC. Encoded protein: CASRLTGTSGGSGWEQFF. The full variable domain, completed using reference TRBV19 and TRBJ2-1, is DGGITQSPKYLFRKEGQNVTLSCEQNLNHDAMYWYRQDPGQGLRLIYYSQIVNDFQKGDIAEGYSVSREKKESFPLTVTSAQKNPTAFYLCASRLTGTSGGSGWEQFFGPGTRLTVL.

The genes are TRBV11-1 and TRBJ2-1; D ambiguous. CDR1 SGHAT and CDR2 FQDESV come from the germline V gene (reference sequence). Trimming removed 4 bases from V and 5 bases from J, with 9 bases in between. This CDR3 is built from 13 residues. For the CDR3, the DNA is TGTGCCAGCAGCTCGGGTTTCGACAATGAGCAGTTCTTC. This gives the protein CASSSGFDNEQFF.

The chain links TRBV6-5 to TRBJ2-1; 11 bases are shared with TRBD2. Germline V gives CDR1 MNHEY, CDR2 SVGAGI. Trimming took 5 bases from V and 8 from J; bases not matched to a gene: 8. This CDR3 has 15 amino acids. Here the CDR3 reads CASSPIAGGQHEQFF. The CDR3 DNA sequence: TGTGCCAGCAGTCCTATAGCGGGGGGGCAGCATGAGCAGTTCTTC.

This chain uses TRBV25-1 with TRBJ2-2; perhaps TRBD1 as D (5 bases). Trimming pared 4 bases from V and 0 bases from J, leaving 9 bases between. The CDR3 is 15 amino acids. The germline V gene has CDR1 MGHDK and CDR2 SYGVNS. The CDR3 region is CASSAQVANTGELFF. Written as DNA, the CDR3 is TGTGCCAGCAGTGCACAGGTTGCGAACACCGGGGAGCTGTTTTTT.

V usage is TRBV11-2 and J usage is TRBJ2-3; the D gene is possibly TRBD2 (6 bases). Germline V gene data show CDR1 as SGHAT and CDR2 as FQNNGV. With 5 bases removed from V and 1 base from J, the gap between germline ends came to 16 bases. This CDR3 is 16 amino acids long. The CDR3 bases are TGTGCCAGCAGCCTAAGTCCCGGGGGTGGCACAGATACGCAGTATTTT. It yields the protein CASSLSPGGGTDTQYF.